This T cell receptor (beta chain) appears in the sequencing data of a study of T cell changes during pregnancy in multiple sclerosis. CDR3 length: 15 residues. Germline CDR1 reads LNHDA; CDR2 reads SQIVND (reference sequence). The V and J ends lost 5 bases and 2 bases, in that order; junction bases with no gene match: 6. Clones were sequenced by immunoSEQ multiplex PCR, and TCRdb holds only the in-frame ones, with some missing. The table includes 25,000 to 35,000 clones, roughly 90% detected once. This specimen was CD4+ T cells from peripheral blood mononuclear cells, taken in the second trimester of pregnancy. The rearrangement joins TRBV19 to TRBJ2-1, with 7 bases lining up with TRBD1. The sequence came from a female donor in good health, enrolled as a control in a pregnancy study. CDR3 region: CASSVTGTTYNEQFF. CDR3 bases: TGTGCCAGTAGTGTGACAGGGACAACCTACAATGAGCAGTTCTTC.